Sequencing of this TCR beta chain was carried out in a study of shared clonotypes between healthy human individuals. The CDR3 spans 12 residues. Germline-derived CDR1 and CDR2 are SGHTA and FQGNSA. The V and J ends lost 1 base and 12 bases respectively, with 10 bases between them. Study outcomes and limitations: Unshared clonotypes carried lower generation probabilities than those common to all four donors.

As to this clone: As yet, its antigen is unknown.

The repertoire was sequenced with immunoSEQ multiplex PCR; TCRdb's copy has only in-frame clones and lacks some. Here the sample spans fewer than 1.8 million clones, 98% being singletons. The sequenced sample was naive CD4+ T cells sorted from blood. Subset: CD45RA+ positively selected. The sequence was obtained from a man aged 25 to 40 in good health. This rearrangement joins TRBV7-2 to TRBJ2-1; D tentatively fits TRBD1 or TRBD2 (5 bases each). CDR3 sequence reads: CASSLGLGGQFF. CDR3 sequence (DNA): TGTGCCAGCAGCTTAGGTCTTGGGGGGCAGTTCTTC.